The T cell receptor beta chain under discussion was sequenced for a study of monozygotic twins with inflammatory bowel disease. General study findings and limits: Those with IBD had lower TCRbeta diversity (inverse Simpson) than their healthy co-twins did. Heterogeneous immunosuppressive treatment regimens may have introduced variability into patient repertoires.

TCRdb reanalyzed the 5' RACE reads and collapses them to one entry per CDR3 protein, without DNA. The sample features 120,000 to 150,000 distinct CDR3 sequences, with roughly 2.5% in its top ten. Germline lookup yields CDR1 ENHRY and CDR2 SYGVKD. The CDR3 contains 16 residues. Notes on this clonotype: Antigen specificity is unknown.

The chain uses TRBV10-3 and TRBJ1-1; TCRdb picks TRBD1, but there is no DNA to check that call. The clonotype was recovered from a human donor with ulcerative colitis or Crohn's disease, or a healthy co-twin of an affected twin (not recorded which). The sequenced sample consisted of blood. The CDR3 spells CAISESLRDRGTEAFF.